The 18 T cell receptor beta chains below were found in one sample sequenced in a study of Ad26.COV2.S vaccination and SARS-CoV-2 variants (dated by TCRdb to the early 2020s). Preparation of the library involved the immunoSEQ multiplex PCR assay. TCRdb limited this immuneACCESS table to in-frame rearrangements with V and J called. A share of clones is missing; checked studies link under half to unresolved V genes, and the rest is unexplained. This sample lists about 420,000 clones; 88% were detected once. The ten biggest clones cover 3.6% of the sample. The treatment or condition label for this specimen denotes: 15 to 20 received Ad26.COV2.S at low or high dose, single or two shots; roughly 5 received placebo; per-sample allocation not given. Repertoires of vaccine and placebo recipients were sequenced from samples taken on day 63 after the first injection. The source was peripheral blood, collected in a trial of Ad26.COV2.S vaccine versus placebo. These receptor sequences come from a person between 18 and 60 years old who received the Ad26.COV2.S COVID-19 vaccine or a placebo.

This chain joins TRBV4-1 and TRBJ2-7, with 13 bases aligning to TRBD2. The length of the CDR3 is 16 residues. V dropped 1 base and J dropped 6; count of bases not matched to a gene: 6. Germline V gene sequence: CDR1 MGHRA, CDR2 YSYEKL. The CDR3 DNA follows: TGCGCCAGCAGCCAAGGACTAGCGGGGGGCCTGTTCGAGCAGTACTTC. Translated, it gives CASSQGLAGGLFEQYF.

The CDR3 DNA reads as TGTGCCAGCAGCAAGACCGGGGGGTATGGCTACACCTTC. It encodes CASSKTGGYGYTF. This rearrangement joins TRBV21-1 to TRBJ1-2. TRBV21-1 has pseudogene status. The CDR3 is 13 amino acids.

This clone was found once. The V call is TRBV19, the J call TRBJ2-3; 7 nucleotides agree with TRBD1. CDR3 size: 15 residues. Germline lookup yields CDR1 LNHDA and CDR2 SQIVND (reference sequence). With V trimmed by 10 bases and J by 2 bases, 12 bases remained unmatched. In DNA, the CDR3 is TGTGCCACCTCAGGTCCGGGACAGAACACAGATACGCAGTATTTT. Translation: CATSGPGQNTDTQYF.

This chain connects TRBV7-3 to TRBJ2-2, with 9 bases aligning to TRBD2. The CDR3 spans 16 residues. Germline CDR1 is SGHTA and CDR2 is FQGTGA. The trim removed 5 bases at V and 6 bases at J, leaving 10 bases unmatched. This CDR3 reads CASSPELSGGSGELFF. The CDR3 region has the DNA TGTGCCAGCAGCCCAGAACTTAGCGGGGGATCCGGGGAGCTGTTTTTT.

The gene calls are TRBV6-2 or TRBV6-3 and TRBJ1-5; the D is unclear. CDR3 length equals 14 residues. V was trimmed by 6 bases and J by 0 bases, leaving 9 bases between them. Germline V gene data show CDR1 as MNHEY and CDR2 as SVGEGT. The CDR3 region is CASSDTDSNQPQHF. DNA of the CDR3: TGTGCCAGCAGCGACACGGATAGCAATCAGCCCCAGCATTTT.

The chain recombines TRBV5-4 with TRBJ2-1; tentatively, D is TRBD1 or TRBD2 (5 bases each). In germline, CDR1 is SGHNT, CDR2 YYREEE (reference sequence). The CDR3 covers 15 residues. V lost 4 bases and J lost 1, with 12 bases in between. Here the CDR3 DNA reads TGTGCCAGCAGCCGGGACCGCGCATCCTACAATGAGCAGTTCTTC. It is translated as CASSRDRASYNEQFF.

J is TRBJ2-4 and V is TRBV24-1; the D is unclear. CDR1 KGHDR and CDR2 SFDVKD come from the germline V gene. This CDR3 spans 14 amino acids. V dropped 4 bases and J dropped 3 bases, with 9 bases sitting between them. CDR3 bases: TGTGCCACCAGTGAGGGCACGGGCAAAAACATTCAGTACTTC. Translation: CATSEGTGKNIQYF.

This clone was recorded once. The V gene is TRBV14, the J gene TRBJ2-5; D not resolved. CDR3 length equals 16 residues. Germline CDR1 and CDR2: SGHDN and FVKESK. The V end lost 4 bases, the J end lost 2 bases, and 17 bases lay between the germline ends. CDR3: CASSLLAGLWQETQYF. The CDR3 nucleotides read TGTGCCAGCAGCCTCCTGGCTGGGCTGTGGCAAGAGACCCAGTACTTC.

The genes are TRBV27 and TRBJ2-7; 8 bases agree with TRBD1. The CDR3 has 19 amino acids. J was trimmed by 6 bases and V by 5 bases; bases with no gene match: 24. Per germline, CDR1 MNHEY and CDR2 SMNVEV (reference sequence). The CDR3 loop is CASSQTSTGETPFRGEQYF. The CDR3 DNA follows: TGTGCCAGCAGTCAAACTTCGACAGGGGAGACCCCTTTCCGTGGCGAGCAGTACTTC.

This chain uses TRBV2 with TRBJ2-7, with TRBD1 matching 9 bases. From germline, CDR1 is SNHLY and CDR2 FYNNEI. Trimming cost V 6 bases and J 6 bases; bases outside gene matches: 15. This CDR3 spans 16 amino acids. The DNA for the CDR3 is TGTGCCAGCAGACTCCTGGGACAGGGATCCTACTCCGAGCAGTACTTC. This sequence encodes CASRLLGQGSYSEQYF.

The chain recombines TRBV5-5 with TRBJ2-3; TRBD1 agrees at 10 bases. CDR3 length: 15 amino acids. V lost 4 bases to trimming and J lost 5 bases; unmatched junction nucleotides: 7. Germline assignment: CDR1 SGHKS and CDR2 YYEKEE (reference sequence). CDR3 bases: TGTGCCAGCAGCGGAGACAGGGGGCGTCGAGATACGCAGTATTTT. Its translation is CASSGDRGRRDTQYF.

To note about this clone: This sample includes further DNA sequences coding for the same CDR3. The chain combines TRBV7-2 with TRBJ1-5; 7 bases line up with TRBD1. Germline CDR1 reads SGHTA; CDR2 reads FQGNSA. V was clipped by 5 bases and J by 2 bases; unmatched bases: 3. The CDR3 is 14 residues long. CDR3 coding DNA: TGTGCCAGCAGCCTTGACAGGGGCAATCAGCCCCAGCATTTT. It is translated as CASSLDRGNQPQHF.

This clone was detected only a few times. The rearrangement joins TRBV7-8 to TRBJ1-5, with D unresolved. This CDR3 spans 16 amino acids. V shed 1 base and J shed 3 bases, with 13 bases lying between them. Germline V gene lookup returns CDR1 SGHVS and CDR2 FQNEAQ. Here the CDR3 DNA reads TGTGCCAGCAGCTTAGAAAGGACGGAACCCAATCAGCCCCAGCATTTT. This encodes CASSLERTEPNQPQHF. The variable domain in full, completed from reference TRBV7-8 and TRBJ1-5, reads GAGVSQSPRYKVAKRGQDVALRCDPISGHVSLFWYQQALGQGPEFLTYFQNEAQLDKSGLPSDRFFAERPEGSVSTLKIQRTQQEDSAVYLCASSLERTEPNQPQHFGDGTRLSIL.

The genes are TRBV30 and TRBJ2-3; 9 positions match TRBD2. CDR1 and CDR2 (germline): GTSNPN, SVGIG (reference sequence). This CDR3 has 12 residues. V was clipped by 8 bases and J by 5 bases; unmatched bases: 5. CDR3 DNA sequence: TGTGCCGGAGCGGGGGGAAAAGATACGCAGTATTTT. Its protein product is CAGAGGKDTQYF.

V gene TRBV28 combines with J gene TRBJ2-3; a possible D gene is TRBD1 (6 bases). The V gene lost 6 bases and the J gene lost 0 bases, with 10 bases spanning the gap. The CDR3 contains 14 residues. CDR1 and CDR2 (germline): MDHEN, SYDVKM. CDR3 nucleotide sequence: TGTGCCAGCAGCAATGGGGGCAGCACAGATACGCAGTATTTT. Translating gives CASSNGGSTDTQYF.

This chain links TRBV4-2 with TRBJ2-2; D remains ambiguous. With 0 bases removed from V and 6 bases from J, the gap between germline ends came to 8 bases. Germline assignment: CDR1 LGHNA and CDR2 YNFKEQ. This CDR3 is built from 14 residues. In nucleotides, the CDR3 is TGTGCCAGCAGCCAAGATCTGTCGGCCGGGGAGCTGTTTTTT. It yields the protein CASSQDLSAGELFF.

The rearrangement uses TRBV30 and TRBJ2-7; no definite D call. Germline CDR1 GTSNPN, CDR2 SVGIG (reference sequence). This CDR3 spans 11 amino acids. V lost 3 bases, J lost 5 bases, and 8 bases lay in between. The CDR3: CAWRGRHEQYF. The CDR3 DNA is TGTGCCTGGAGAGGTAGGCACGAGCAGTACTTC.

The CDR3 is CSASSPTGRHLEQYF. Written as DNA, the CDR3 is TGCAGTGCTAGTTCTCCGACAGGGAGGCACCTCGAGCAGTACTTC. This chain uses TRBV20-1 with TRBJ2-7; possibly TRBD1 for D (7 bases). The V and J ends lost 3 bases and 6 bases respectively, with 21 bases between them. Germline V CDR1 and CDR2: DFQATT, SNEGSKA (reference sequence). This CDR3 has 15 amino acids.